The 15 T cell receptor beta chains given below trace back to one sample, sequenced in a study of blood T cell repertoires in COVID-19. Sequencing used immunoSEQ multiplex PCR; TCRdb keeps in-frame clones, though not all of them. The sample lists 190,000 or so clones, 87% seen once, with about 9.4% in the top ten. The sequencing input was PBMCs or T cells enriched from blood (not recorded which). These receptors originate from a man aged 18 to 30 with acute COVID-19.

The chain combines TRBV11-3 with TRBJ2-1; the D is unclear. The CDR3 contains 11 residues. Germline V CDR1 and CDR2: SGHNT, YENEEA. V lost 5 bases to trimming and J lost 9 bases, with 8 bases between them. The CDR3 sequence is CASSPSSEQFF. In DNA form, the CDR3 reads TGTGCCAGCAGCCCTAGTAGTGAGCAGTTCTTC.

The chain is built from TRBV6-5 and TRBJ1-2; 8 bases map to TRBD1. This CDR3 has 13 amino acids. The J segment lost 1 base and the V segment lost 7 bases, leaving 2 bases of the junction unmatched. The germline CDR1 and CDR2 sequences are MNHEY and SVGAGI. The DNA of the CDR3 is TGTGCCAGCACAGGGGGCTTTAACTATGGCTACACCTTC. Protein sequence: CASTGGFNYGYTF.

The chain recombines TRBV7-6 with TRBJ2-7; TRBD1 might be the D (6 bases). V gave up 6 bases and J gave up 2 bases, with 14 bases separating them. This CDR3 is 14 amino acids long. Germline assignment: CDR1 SGHVS and CDR2 FNYEAQ. This CDR3 reads CASSGAGDPYEQYF. The CDR3 DNA reads TGTGCCAGCAGTGGGGCAGGGGATCCCTACGAGCAGTACTTC. Full variable domain (rest looked up from reference TRBV7-6 and TRBJ2-7): GAGVSQSPRYKVTKRGQDVALRCDPISGHVSLYWYRQALGQGPEFLTYFNYEAQQDKSGLPNDRFSAERPEGSISTLTIQRTEQRDSAMYRCASSGAGDPYEQYFGPGTRLTVT.

A few counts support this clone. The rearrangement joins TRBV27 to TRBJ2-1; 10 nucleotides line up with TRBD1. CDR3 size: 14 residues. Germline V gene lookup returns CDR1 MNHEY and CDR2 SMNVEV (reference sequence). The V and J ends lost 5 bases and 6 bases, in that order; junction bases with no gene match: 4. The CDR3 DNA reads as TGTGCCAGCAGTCCGGGACAGGGGTTCAATGAGCAGTTCTTC. It translates to CASSPGQGFNEQFF.

The rearrangement joins TRBV6-6 to TRBJ1-2, with no clear D. CDR1 and CDR2 (germline): MNHNY, SVGAGI (reference sequence). V dropped 4 bases and J dropped 6 bases, with 15 bases sitting between them. This CDR3 has 14 residues. CDR3 nucleotide sequence: TGTGCCAGCAGTTCCTGGACTTCCGACCATGGCTACACCTTC. This encodes CASSSWTSDHGYTF.

The rearrangement links TRBV19 to TRBJ1-2; D perhaps matches TRBD1 (5 bases). This CDR3 spans 13 amino acids. V was cut by 5 bases and J by 2 bases, with 9 bases left in between. Germline lookup yields CDR1 LNHDA and CDR2 SQIVND (reference sequence). The chain's CDR3 is CASSQGRNYGYTF. CDR3 DNA sequence: TGTGCCAGTAGTCAGGGAAGGAACTATGGCTACACCTTC.

This clone was detected only a few times. CDR3 residues: CSVEPYRENYGYTF. The CDR3, as DNA: TGCAGCGTTGAACCATACAGGGAGAACTATGGCTACACCTTC. The rearrangement joins TRBV29-1 to TRBJ1-2, with TRBD1 as a possible D gene (6 bases). CDR1 SQVTM and CDR2 ANQGSEA come from the germline V gene. The V gene lost 2 bases and the J gene lost 2 bases, with 12 bases spanning the gap. The CDR3 is 14 amino acids.

The gene calls are TRBV10-2 and TRBJ2-7; no reliable D call. Germline loops: CDR1 WSHSY, CDR2 SAAADI. The CDR3 is 11 amino acids. V dropped 5 bases and J dropped 2 bases, with 4 bases sitting between them. CDR3 DNA sequence: TGCGCCAGCAGTTTCGCCTACGAGCAGTACTTC. Its translation is CASSFAYEQYF.

The chain has TRBV24-1 and TRBJ2-7, with 7 positions matching TRBD1. Germline V CDR1 and CDR2: KGHDR, SFDVKD. J was trimmed by 7 bases and V by 2 bases; bases with no gene match: 4. This CDR3 spans 13 amino acids. In DNA form, the CDR3 reads TGTGCCACCAGTGATTCGAGGGGGCGGGAGCAGTACTTC. Amino acid sequence: CATSDSRGREQYF.

This clone has a handful of counts. J is TRBJ1-4 and V is TRBV29-1; the D gene is possibly TRBD1 (5 bases). From germline, CDR1 is SQVTM and CDR2 ANQGSEA. V shed 3 bases and J shed 7 bases, with 15 bases lying between them. The CDR3 has 14 residues. CDR3 nucleotide sequence: TGCAGCGTTGAGGGGGGAGAGGGAGGTGAAAAACTGTTTTTT. It encodes CSVEGGEGGEKLFF.

The CDR3 protein is CASSFGGGSYNEQFF. The CDR3 DNA is TGTGCCAGCAGCTTCGGGGGAGGGTCCTACAATGAGCAGTTCTTC. The rearrangement joins TRBV7-9 to TRBJ2-1, with 7 bases fitting TRBD2. The CDR3 spans 15 residues. V gave up 3 bases and J gave up 1 base; unmatched junction bases: 3. The germline V gene encodes CDR1 SEHNR and CDR2 FQNEAQ (reference sequence).

The rearrangement joins TRBV18 to TRBJ1-5, with TRBD1 matching 9 bases. This CDR3 is 14 amino acids long. V was pared by 6 bases and J by 5 bases, with 5 bases of the junction left unmatched. Germline CDR1 is KGHSH and CDR2 is LQKENI. CDR3 loop: CASSWDRADQPQHF. The CDR3 DNA follows: TGTGCCAGCTCGTGGGACAGGGCCGATCAGCCCCAGCATTTT.

V gene TRBV28 combines with J gene TRBJ1-3; D is perhaps TRBD1 (5 bases). The ends were cut back, 1 base at V and 0 bases at J, with 7 bases in the middle. Germline loops: CDR1 MDHEN, CDR2 SYDVKM. The CDR3 length is 15 residues. CDR3 nucleotide sequence: TGTGCCAGCAGTTTATTGACAGCCTCTGGAAACACCATATATTTT. It is translated as CASSLLTASGNTIYF.

The chain couples TRBV27 to TRBJ1-1, with D possibly TRBD1 on 5 matching bases. This CDR3 spans 16 amino acids. CDR1 is MNHEY and CDR2 is SMNVEV in the germline V gene (reference sequence). V was pared by 2 bases and J by 5 bases, with 18 bases between. This chain's CDR3 is CASSLGPKWGGTEAFF. CDR3 sequence (DNA): TGTGCCAGCAGTTTAGGACCAAAATGGGGGGGAACTGAAGCTTTCTTT.

CDR3 sequence (DNA): TGTGCCAGCAGCTTGGGGGGAGGGATCATAGAGACCCAGTACTTC. The encoded protein is CASSLGGGIIETQYF. The gene calls are TRBV5-4 and TRBJ2-5; TRBD2 aligns across 7 bases. Trimming at V came to 0 bases and at J to 4 bases, leaving 6 bases not matched to a gene. This CDR3 region has 15 residues. The germline V gene has CDR1 SGHNT and CDR2 YYREEE (reference sequence). Full variable domain (rest looked up from reference TRBV5-4 and TRBJ2-5): ETGVTQSPTHLIKTRGQQVTLRCSSQSGHNTVSWYQQALGQGPQFIFQYYREEENGRGNFPPRFSGLQFPNYSSELNVNALELDDSALYLCASSLGGGIIETQYFGPGTRLLVL.